This T cell receptor beta chain was documented in a study of radiation and T cells in renal cell carcinoma. In this sample, this clone turned up once. This sample's time point: baseline pretreatment blood. The treatment was: 15 Gy SBRT to primary tumor, nephrectomy 4 weeks later. Profiled with immunoSEQ multiplex PCR; TCRdb holds only in-frame clones, not every one. The sample records more than 75,000 clones, 82% being singletons. The junction had 5 bases not matched to a gene; V was cut back by 7 bases and J by 2 bases. This CDR3 has 15 residues. The germline V gene has CDR1 MNHNS and CDR2 SASEGT. This specimen consisted of blood, obtained from a patient whose treatment included radiotherapy and nephrectomy. This TCR came from a man between 60 and 70 years old with renal cell carcinoma. This chain joins TRBV6-1 and TRBJ2-6; 7 nucleotides align to TRBD1. CDR3 region: CASTTGVTGANVLTF. The CDR3 nucleotides are TGTGCCAGCACCACAGGGGTTACTGGGGCCAACGTCCTGACTTTC.